The present entry profiles one T cell receptor (beta chain) with its context. The CDR3 has 15 residues. Trimming took 2 bases from V and 0 from J, leaving 10 bases between them. Germline assignment: CDR1 MDHEN and CDR2 SYDVKM. An input of roughly 0.5 to 1 ug of RNA was subjected to reverse transcription using random hexamers. Using its own MiXCR run on the immunoSEQ multiplex PCR reads, TCRdb lists one record per CDR3 protein. The sample yields about 76,000 distinct CDR3 sequences, about 93% seen once. This specimen comes from a study of CD8 T cells in Susac syndrome. Sequences were obtained from CD8+ T cells from PBMCs. The chain is built from TRBV28 and TRBJ1-1, with no clear D. The origin of this receptor is a human donor with Susac syndrome. CDR3 bases: TGTGCCAGCAGTTTAGAGGACCCTTTGAACACTGAAGCTTTCTTT. Amino acids: CASSLEDPLNTEAFF.